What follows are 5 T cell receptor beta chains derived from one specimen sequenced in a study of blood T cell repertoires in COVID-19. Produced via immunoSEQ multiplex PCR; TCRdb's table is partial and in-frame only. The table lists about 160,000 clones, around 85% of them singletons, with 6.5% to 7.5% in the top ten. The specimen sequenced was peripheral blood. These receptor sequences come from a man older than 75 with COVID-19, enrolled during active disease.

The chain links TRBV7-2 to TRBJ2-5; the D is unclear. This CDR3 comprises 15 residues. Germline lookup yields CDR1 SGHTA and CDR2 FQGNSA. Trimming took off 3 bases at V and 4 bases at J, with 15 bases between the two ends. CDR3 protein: CASSFALTQAETQYF. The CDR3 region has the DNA TGTGCCAGCAGCTTCGCTCTTACTCAGGCAGAGACCCAGTACTTC.

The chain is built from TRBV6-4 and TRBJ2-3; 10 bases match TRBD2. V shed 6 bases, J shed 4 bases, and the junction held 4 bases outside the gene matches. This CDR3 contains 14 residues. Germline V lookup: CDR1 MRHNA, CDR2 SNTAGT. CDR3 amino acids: CASRERGGADTQYF. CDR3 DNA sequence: TGTGCCAGCAGGGAGCGGGGGGGTGCAGATACGCAGTATTTT.

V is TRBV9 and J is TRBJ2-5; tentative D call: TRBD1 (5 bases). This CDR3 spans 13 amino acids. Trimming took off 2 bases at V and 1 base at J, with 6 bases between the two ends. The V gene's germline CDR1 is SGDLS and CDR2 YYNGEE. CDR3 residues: CASSVRVQETQYF. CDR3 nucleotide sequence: TGTGCCAGCAGCGTCAGGGTCCAAGAGACCCAGTACTTC. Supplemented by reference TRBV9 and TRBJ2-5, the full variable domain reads DSGVTQTPKHLITATGQRVTLRCSPRSGDLSVYWYQQSLDQGLQFLIQYYNGEERAKGNILERFSAQQFPDLHSELNLSSLELGDSALYFCASSVRVQETQYFGPGTRLLVL.

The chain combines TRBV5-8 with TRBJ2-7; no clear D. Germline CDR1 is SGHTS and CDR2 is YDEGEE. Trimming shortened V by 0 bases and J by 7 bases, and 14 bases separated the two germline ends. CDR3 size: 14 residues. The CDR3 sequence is CASSLELDSGEQYF. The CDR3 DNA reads TGTGCCAGCAGCTTGGAGCTTGACTCTGGGGAGCAGTACTTC.

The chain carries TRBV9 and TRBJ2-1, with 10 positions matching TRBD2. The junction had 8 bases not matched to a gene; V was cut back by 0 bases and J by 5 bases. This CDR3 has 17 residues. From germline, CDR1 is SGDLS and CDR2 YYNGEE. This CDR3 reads CASSVVAGGYSNNEQFF. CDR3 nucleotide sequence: TGTGCCAGCAGCGTAGTAGCGGGGGGTTATTCTAACAATGAGCAGTTCTTC.